The subject of this entry is one T cell receptor beta chain. Its antigen remains unidentified. Template switching, a step in the protocol, added a universal primer site, and cDNA carried unique molecular identifiers. Each CDR3 protein gets one entry after TCRdb re-called the 5' RACE reads with MiXCR. The sample gives about 210,000 distinct CDR3 sequences, about a tenth of which show up once; 5% to 6.5% is in the top ten. V was clipped by 4 bases and J by 0 bases, with 21 bases between them. The CDR3 runs to 18 residues. Germline V gene data show CDR1 as MNHNS and CDR2 as SASEGT. The sample originates from a study of identical twins. All of the donors were Caucasians in good health. General study findings and limits: Because invariant MAIT and iNKT cells could be present, zero-insertion analyses could be partly confounded. Cord blood beta clonotypes present at high abundance carried fewer insertions; no such pattern appeared in memory repertoires.

Sequenced: memory (CD45RO+) T cells sorted from blood. The V and J genes are TRBV6-1 and TRBJ2-5; D not certain. This receptor was taken from a woman under 30 in good health. The CDR3 sequence: CASSGPYIALMYQETQYF. The DNA of the CDR3 is TGTGCCAGCAGTGGCCCCTACATCGCACTGATGTACCAAGAGACCCAGTACTTC.